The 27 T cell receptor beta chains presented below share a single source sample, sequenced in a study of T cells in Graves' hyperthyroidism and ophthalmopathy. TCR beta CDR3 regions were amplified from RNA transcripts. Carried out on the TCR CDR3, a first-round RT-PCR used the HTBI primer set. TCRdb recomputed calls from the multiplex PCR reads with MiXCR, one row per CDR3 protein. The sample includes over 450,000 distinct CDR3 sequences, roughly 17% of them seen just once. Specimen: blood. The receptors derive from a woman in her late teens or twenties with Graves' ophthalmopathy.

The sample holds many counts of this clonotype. CDR3 DNA: TGTGCCAGCAGTTCTAGCGGGGGGGCACAAGATACGCAGTATTTT. Translating gives CASSSSGGAQDTQYF. The V gene is TRBV28, the J gene TRBJ2-3, with 12 bases identical to TRBD2. The V gene's germline CDR1 is MDHEN and CDR2 SYDVKM. CDR3 length equals 15 residues. V dropped 4 bases and J dropped 5; count of bases not matched to a gene: 4.

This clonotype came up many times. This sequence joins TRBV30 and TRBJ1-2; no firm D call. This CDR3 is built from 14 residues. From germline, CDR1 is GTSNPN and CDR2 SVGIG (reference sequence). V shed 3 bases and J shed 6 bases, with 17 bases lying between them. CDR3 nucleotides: TGTGCCTGGAGCGAAATATTAAGTAGGAATGGCTACACCTTC. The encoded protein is CAWSEILSRNGYTF.

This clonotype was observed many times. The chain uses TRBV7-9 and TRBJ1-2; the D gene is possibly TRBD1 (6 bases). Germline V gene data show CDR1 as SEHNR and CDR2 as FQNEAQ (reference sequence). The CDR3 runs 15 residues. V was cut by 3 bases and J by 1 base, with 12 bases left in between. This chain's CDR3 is CASSLRVGGNYGYTF. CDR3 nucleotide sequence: TGTGCCAGCAGCTTGCGGGTAGGGGGTAACTATGGCTACACCTTC.

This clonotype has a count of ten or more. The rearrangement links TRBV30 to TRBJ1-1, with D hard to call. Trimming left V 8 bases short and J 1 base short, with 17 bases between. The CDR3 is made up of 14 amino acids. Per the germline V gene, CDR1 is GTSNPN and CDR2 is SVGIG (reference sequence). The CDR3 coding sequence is TGTGCCCTCCAAGTCAGGAAAACGAACACTGAAGCTTTCTTT. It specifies CALQVRKTNTEAFF.

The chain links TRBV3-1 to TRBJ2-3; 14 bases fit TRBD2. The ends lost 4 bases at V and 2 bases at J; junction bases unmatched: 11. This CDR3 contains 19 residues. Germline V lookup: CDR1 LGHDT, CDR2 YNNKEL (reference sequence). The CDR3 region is CASSPTRTSGGLSTDTQYF. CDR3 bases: TGTGCCAGCAGCCCGACCCGGACTAGCGGGGGGCTCTCCACAGATACGCAGTATTTT.

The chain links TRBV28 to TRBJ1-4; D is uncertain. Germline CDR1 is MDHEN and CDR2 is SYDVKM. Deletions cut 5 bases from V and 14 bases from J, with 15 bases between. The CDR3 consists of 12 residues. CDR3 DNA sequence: TGTGCCAGCAGTCGTCCCCTGGATCTCCTGTTTTTT. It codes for CASSRPLDLLFF. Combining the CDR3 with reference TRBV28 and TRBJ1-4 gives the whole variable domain DVKVTQSSRYLVKRTGEKVFLECVQDMDHENMFWYRQDPGLGLRLIYFSYDVKMKEKGDIPEGYSVSREKKERFSLILESASTNQTSMYLCASSRPLDLLFFGSGTQLSVL.

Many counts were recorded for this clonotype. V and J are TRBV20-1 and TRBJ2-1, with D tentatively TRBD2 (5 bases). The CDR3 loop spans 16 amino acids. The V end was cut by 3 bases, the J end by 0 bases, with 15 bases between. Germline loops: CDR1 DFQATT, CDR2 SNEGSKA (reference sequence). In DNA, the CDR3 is TGCAGTGCTAGTTCCCCGGGTGGGAGCTCCTACAATGAGCAGTTCTTC. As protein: CSASSPGGSSYNEQFF.

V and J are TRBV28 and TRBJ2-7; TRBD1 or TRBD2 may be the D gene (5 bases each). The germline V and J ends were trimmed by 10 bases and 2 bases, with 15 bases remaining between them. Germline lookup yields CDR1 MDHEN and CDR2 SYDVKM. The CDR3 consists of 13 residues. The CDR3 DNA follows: TGTGCCACCAGAACCGGGACGCCCTACGAGCAGTACTTC. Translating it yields CATRTGTPYEQYF. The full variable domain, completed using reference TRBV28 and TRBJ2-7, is DVKVTQSSRYLVKRTGEKVFLECVQDMDHENMFWYRQDPGLGLRLIYFSYDVKMKEKGDIPEGYSVSREKKERFSLILESASTNQTSMYLCATRTGTPYEQYFGPGTRLTVT.

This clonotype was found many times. CDR3 DNA sequence: TGTGCCAGCACCCGAGCATACGACGGCCTCTATGGCTACACCTTC. Amino acid sequence: CASTRAYDGLYGYTF. The chain employs TRBV6-1 and TRBJ1-2; no definite D call. Trimming left V 7 bases short and J 4 bases short, with 19 bases between. Germline assignment: CDR1 MNHNS and CDR2 SASEGT. The CDR3 covers 15 residues.

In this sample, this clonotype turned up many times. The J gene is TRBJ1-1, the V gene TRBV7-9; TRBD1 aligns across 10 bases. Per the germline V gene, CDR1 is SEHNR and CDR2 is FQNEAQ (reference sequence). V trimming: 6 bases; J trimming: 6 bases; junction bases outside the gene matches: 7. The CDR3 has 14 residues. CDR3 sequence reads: CASRLTGGLAEAFF. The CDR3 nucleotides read TGTGCCAGCAGGCTGACAGGGGGCCTCGCTGAAGCTTTCTTT.

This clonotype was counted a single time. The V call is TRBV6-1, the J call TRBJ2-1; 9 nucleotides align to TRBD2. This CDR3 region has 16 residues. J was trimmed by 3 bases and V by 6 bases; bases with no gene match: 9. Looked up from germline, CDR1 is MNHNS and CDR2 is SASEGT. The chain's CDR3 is CASSPLRAGGYNEQFF. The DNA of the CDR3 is TGTGCCAGCAGCCCCCTTAGAGCGGGGGGCTACAATGAGCAGTTCTTC.

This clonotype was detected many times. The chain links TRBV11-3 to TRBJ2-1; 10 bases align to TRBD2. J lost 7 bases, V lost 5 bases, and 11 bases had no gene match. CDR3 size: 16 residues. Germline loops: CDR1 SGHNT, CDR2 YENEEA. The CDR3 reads CASSPRASGSDNEQFF. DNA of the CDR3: TGTGCCAGCAGCCCCCGAGCTAGCGGGAGTGATAATGAGCAGTTCTTC.

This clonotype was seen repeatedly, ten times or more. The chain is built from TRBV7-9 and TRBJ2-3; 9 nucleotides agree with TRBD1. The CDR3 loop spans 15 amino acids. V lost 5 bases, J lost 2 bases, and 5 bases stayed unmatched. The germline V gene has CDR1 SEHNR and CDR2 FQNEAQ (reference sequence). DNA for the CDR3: TGTGCCAGCAGCCAGGGACAGGGCAACACAGATACGCAGTATTTT. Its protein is CASSQGQGNTDTQYF. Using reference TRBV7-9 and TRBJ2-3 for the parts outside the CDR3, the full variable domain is DTGVSQNPRHKITKRGQNVTFRCDPISEHNRLYWYRQTLGQGPEFLTYFQNEAQLEKSRLLSDRFSAERPKGSFSTLEIQRTEQGDSAMYLCASSQGQGNTDTQYFGPGTRLTVL.

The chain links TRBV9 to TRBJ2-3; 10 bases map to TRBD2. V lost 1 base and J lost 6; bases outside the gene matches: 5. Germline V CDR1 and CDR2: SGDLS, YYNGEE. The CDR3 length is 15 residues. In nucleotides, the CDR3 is TGTGCCAGCAGCGTATACAGCGGGGGGGCGGATACGCAGTATTTT. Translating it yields CASSVYSGGADTQYF.

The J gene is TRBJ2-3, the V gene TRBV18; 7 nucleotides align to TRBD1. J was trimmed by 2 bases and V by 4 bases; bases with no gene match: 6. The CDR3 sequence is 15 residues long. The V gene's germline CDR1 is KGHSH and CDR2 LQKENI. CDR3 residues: CASSLRQGDTDTQYF. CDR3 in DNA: TGTGCCAGCTCACTCAGACAGGGAGACACAGATACGCAGTATTTT.

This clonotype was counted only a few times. The CDR3 region is CASSSTGGQGIFNYEQYF. Written as DNA, the CDR3 is TGTGCCAGCAGTTCGACCGGAGGACAGGGCATATTCAACTACGAGCAGTACTTC. This chain joins TRBV28 and TRBJ2-7; TRBD1 matches at 8 bases. Germline V gene sequence: CDR1 MDHEN, CDR2 SYDVKM. The length of the CDR3 is 18 residues. With 4 bases clipped from V and 3 bases from J, the junction kept 17 bases outside the gene matches. The entire variable domain, with the rest obtained from reference TRBV28 and TRBJ2-7, is as follows: DVKVTQSSRYLVKRTGEKVFLECVQDMDHENMFWYRQDPGLGLRLIYFSYDVKMKEKGDIPEGYSVSREKKERFSLILESASTNQTSMYLCASSSTGGQGIFNYEQYFGPGTRLTVT.

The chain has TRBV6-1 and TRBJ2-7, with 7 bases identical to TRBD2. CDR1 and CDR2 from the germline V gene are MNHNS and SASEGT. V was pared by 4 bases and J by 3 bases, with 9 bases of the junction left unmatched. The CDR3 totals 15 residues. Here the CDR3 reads CASSGEGMTLYEQYF. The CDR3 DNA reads TGTGCCAGCAGTGGGGAGGGGATGACACTCTACGAGCAGTACTTC.

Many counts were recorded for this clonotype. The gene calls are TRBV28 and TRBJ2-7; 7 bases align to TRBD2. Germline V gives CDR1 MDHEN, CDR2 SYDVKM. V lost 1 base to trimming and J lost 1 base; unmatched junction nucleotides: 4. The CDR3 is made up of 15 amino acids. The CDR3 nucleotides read TGTGCCAGCAGTTTATTGGGAGGGGATTCCTACGAGCAGTACTTC. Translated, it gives CASSLLGGDSYEQYF.

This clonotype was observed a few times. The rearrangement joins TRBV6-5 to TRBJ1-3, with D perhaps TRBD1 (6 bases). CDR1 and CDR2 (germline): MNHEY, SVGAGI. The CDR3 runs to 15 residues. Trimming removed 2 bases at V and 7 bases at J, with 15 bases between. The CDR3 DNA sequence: TGTGCCAGCAGTTACAACACAGGGAGTAGGAACACCATATATTTT. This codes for CASSYNTGSRNTIYF.

The CDR3 spells CSVRDSTNEKLFF. DNA for the CDR3: TGCAGCGTCCGGGACAGTACTAATGAAAAACTGTTTTTT. J is TRBJ1-4 and V is TRBV29-1; 7 nucleotides agree with TRBD1. V was clipped by 6 bases and J by 2 bases; unmatched bases: 3. The CDR3 sequence is 13 residues long. The germline V gene has CDR1 SQVTM and CDR2 ANQGSEA.

The CDR3 sequence is CASSYVGAPQPQHF. CDR3 DNA sequence: TGTGCCAGCAGTTACGTGGGGGCCCCTCAGCCCCAGCATTTT. The chain recombines TRBV6-5 with TRBJ1-5; D possibly corresponds to TRBD1 (6 bases). Trimming took 2 bases from V and 6 from J, leaving 11 bases between them. The germline gives CDR1 MNHEY, CDR2 SVGAGI. This CDR3 is 14 amino acids long.

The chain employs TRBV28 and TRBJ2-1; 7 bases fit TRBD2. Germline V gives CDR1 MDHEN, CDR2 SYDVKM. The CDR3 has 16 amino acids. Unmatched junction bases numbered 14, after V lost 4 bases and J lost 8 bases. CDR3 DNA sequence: TGTGCCAGCAGTTACTCGGGGGACTACCCTATGGATGAGCAGTTCTTC. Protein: CASSYSGDYPMDEQFF.

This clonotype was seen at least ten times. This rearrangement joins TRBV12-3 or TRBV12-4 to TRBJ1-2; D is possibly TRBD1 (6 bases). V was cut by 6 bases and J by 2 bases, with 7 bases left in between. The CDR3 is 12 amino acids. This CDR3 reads CASRRGNYGYTF. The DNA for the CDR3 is TGTGCCAGCAGGAGGGGGAACTATGGCTACACCTTC.

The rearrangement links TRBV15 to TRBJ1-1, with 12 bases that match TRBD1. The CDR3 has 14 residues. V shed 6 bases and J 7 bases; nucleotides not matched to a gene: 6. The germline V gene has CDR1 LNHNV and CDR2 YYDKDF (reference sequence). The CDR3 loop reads CATRRDRGLYEAFF. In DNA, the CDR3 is TGTGCCACCAGACGGGACAGGGGGCTTTATGAAGCTTTCTTT.

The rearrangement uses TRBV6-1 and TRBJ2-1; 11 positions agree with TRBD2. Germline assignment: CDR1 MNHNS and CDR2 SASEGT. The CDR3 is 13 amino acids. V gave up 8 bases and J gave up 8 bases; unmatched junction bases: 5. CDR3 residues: CASCTSGRDEQFF. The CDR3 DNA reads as TGTGCCAGCTGCACTAGCGGGAGAGATGAGCAGTTCTTC.

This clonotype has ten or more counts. The CDR3 region is CSARTLRTVRRETQYF. CDR3 bases: TGCAGTGCTAGGACCCTCCGGACAGTCCGTCGAGAGACCCAGTACTTC. The chain links TRBV20-1 to TRBJ2-5; D might be TRBD1 (6 bases). V lost 3 bases to trimming and J lost 4 bases, with 21 bases between them. CDR1 and CDR2 from the germline V gene are DFQATT and SNEGSKA (reference sequence). This CDR3 spans 16 amino acids.

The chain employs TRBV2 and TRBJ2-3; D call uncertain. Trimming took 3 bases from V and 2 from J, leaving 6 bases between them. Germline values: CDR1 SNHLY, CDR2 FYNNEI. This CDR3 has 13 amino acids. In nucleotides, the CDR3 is TGTGCCAGCAGTGATGACACCACAGATACGCAGTATTTT. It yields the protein CASSDDTTDTQYF.